What follows are 13 T cell receptor beta chains derived from one specimen sequenced in a study of blood T cell repertoires in COVID-19. Sequencing was performed with immunoSEQ multiplex PCR; in TCRdb, only in-frame clones are kept and a portion is missing. Among about 250,000 clones listed, around 90% were seen once. The sample was PBMCs or T cells enriched from blood (not recorded which). These receptors all come from a woman aged 25 to 39 with acute COVID-19.

V is TRBV5-4 and J is TRBJ1-4, with 7 bases fitting TRBD1. J gave up 8 bases and V 5 bases, and 9 bases lay outside the gene matches. The CDR3 sequence is 14 residues long. The germline CDR1 and CDR2 sequences are SGHNT and YYREEE (reference sequence). The CDR3 nucleotides read TGTGCCAGCAGTCCCGACAGGGTCGAAGAAAAACTGTTTTTT. It encodes CASSPDRVEEKLFF.

The chain links TRBV19 to TRBJ2-7, with D possibly being TRBD1 (5 bases). The germline V gene encodes CDR1 LNHDA and CDR2 SQIVND (reference sequence). The V end was cut by 4 bases, the J end by 3 bases, with 16 bases between. This CDR3 comprises 15 residues. The CDR3: CASSTRVVSVYEQYF. CDR3 in DNA: TGTGCCAGTAGTACCAGGGTTGTTTCGGTCTACGAGCAGTACTTC. The variable domain in full, completed from reference TRBV19 and TRBJ2-7, reads DGGITQSPKYLFRKEGQNVTLSCEQNLNHDAMYWYRQDPGQGLRLIYYSQIVNDFQKGDIAEGYSVSREKKESFPLTVTSAQKNPTAFYLCASSTRVVSVYEQYFGPGTRLTVT.

This sequence joins TRBV30 and TRBJ1-2; no firm D call. There are 15 residues in the CDR3. Germline-derived CDR1 and CDR2 are GTSNPN and SVGIG (reference sequence). V dropped 3 bases and J dropped 3 bases, with 17 bases sitting between them. CDR3 nucleotide sequence: TGTGCCTGGAGGCCAACCTTTCCATTAGACTATGGCTACACCTTC. Protein product: CAWRPTFPLDYGYTF. The whole variable domain, filled in from reference TRBV30 and TRBJ1-2, reads SQTIHQWPATLVQPVGSPLSLECTVEGTSNPNLYWYRQAAGRGLQLLFYSVGIGQISSEVPQNLSASRPQDRQFILSSKKLLLSDSGFYLCAWRPTFPLDYGYTFGSGTRLTVV.

This chain connects TRBV4-2 to TRBJ1-1; D call uncertain. Trimming shortened V by 2 bases and J by 2 bases, and 12 bases separated the two germline ends. Germline loops: CDR1 LGHNA, CDR2 YNFKEQ. CDR3 length: 15 residues. Here the CDR3 DNA reads TGTGCCAGCAGCCAAAACAGACAAACTAACACTGAAGCTTTCTTT. Its protein is CASSQNRQTNTEAFF.

Only a few counts were recorded for this clone. The rearrangement joins TRBV27 to TRBJ2-7, with 7 positions matching TRBD1. The V gene end was trimmed by 6 bases and the J gene end by 0 bases; junction bases not matched to a gene: 5. CDR3 length equals 14 residues. Germline V gene data show CDR1 as MNHEY and CDR2 as SMNVEV (reference sequence). The CDR3 sequence is CASSSRQGSYEQYF. CDR3 nucleotides: TGTGCCAGCAGCTCCCGACAGGGCTCCTACGAGCAGTACTTC.

The rearrangement joins TRBV9 to TRBJ1-3, with D hard to call. The CDR3 is 15 residues long. In germline, CDR1 is SGDLS, CDR2 YYNGEE. Trimming pared 0 bases from V and 0 bases from J, leaving 7 bases between. In DNA form, the CDR3 reads TGTGCCAGCAGCGTAGACAGCCTCTCTGGAAACACCATATATTTT. Protein: CASSVDSLSGNTIYF. The full variable domain, rest sourced from reference TRBV9 and TRBJ1-3, is DSGVTQTPKHLITATGQRVTLRCSPRSGDLSVYWYQQSLDQGLQFLIQYYNGEERAKGNILERFSAQQFPDLHSELNLSSLELGDSALYFCASSVDSLSGNTIYFGEGSWLTVV.

V usage is TRBV4-1 and J usage is TRBJ2-7; maybe TRBD1 (6 bases). The CDR3 covers 14 residues. Germline CDR1 MGHRA, CDR2 YSYEKL. V was pared by 0 bases and J by 2 bases, with 8 bases between. CDR3 amino acids: CASSQDRGTYEQYF. CDR3 DNA: TGCGCCAGCAGCCAAGACAGGGGCACCTACGAGCAGTACTTC.

J is TRBJ2-5 and V is TRBV28; no clear D gene. The CDR3 totals 10 residues. Looked up from germline, CDR1 is MDHEN and CDR2 is SYDVKM. Trimming pared 6 bases from V and 5 bases from J, leaving 4 bases between. CDR3 DNA: TGTGCCAGCAGATCGGAGACCCAGTACTTC. Translated: CASRSETQYF.

V usage is TRBV24-1 and J usage is TRBJ2-4; 14 bases agree with TRBD2. Unmatched junction bases numbered 3, after V lost 2 bases and J lost 4 bases. CDR3 length: 17 amino acids. The V gene's germline CDR1 is KGHDR and CDR2 SFDVKD. CDR3 in amino acids: CATSDWGLAGVKNIQYF. The CDR3 DNA reads TGTGCCACCAGTGATTGGGGACTAGCGGGAGTTAAAAACATTCAGTACTTC.

The gene calls are TRBV7-9 and TRBJ2-1, with a possible D match to TRBD1 (5 bases). CDR1 and CDR2 (germline): SEHNR, FQNEAQ (reference sequence). V was trimmed by 1 base and J by 8 bases, leaving 15 bases between them. CDR3 size: 15 residues. CDR3 sequence reads: CASSLGGQGYDEQFF. The DNA of the CDR3 is TGTGCCAGCAGCTTAGGGGGTCAGGGTTACGATGAGCAGTTCTTC.

The chain recombines TRBV12-3 or TRBV12-4 with TRBJ1-2, with D possibly TRBD1 on 5 matching bases. The CDR3 is 13 residues long. The V gene lost 3 bases and the J gene lost 5 bases, with 10 bases spanning the gap. The CDR3 here is CASSLGLLYGYTF. Written as DNA, the CDR3 is TGTGCCAGCAGTTTGGGGCTATTATATGGCTACACCTTC.

The chain uses TRBV19 and TRBJ2-7; 8 bases fit TRBD1. After removal of 1 base from V and 3 bases from J, the junction contained 5 bases not matched to a gene. The CDR3 spans 15 residues. CDR1 LNHDA and CDR2 SQIVND come from the germline V gene (reference sequence). The CDR3 DNA reads as TGTGCCAGTAGTATAGGGGGACAGGCCCACTACGAGCAGTACTTC. Protein: CASSIGGQAHYEQYF.

The chain employs TRBV6-6 and TRBJ1-2; D is undetermined. In germline, CDR1 is MNHNY, CDR2 SVGAGI (reference sequence). The CDR3 consists of 15 residues. Trimming took 7 bases from V and 3 from J, leaving 18 bases between them. The CDR3 protein is CASTSTGLGDYGYTF. In DNA form, the CDR3 reads TGTGCCAGCACTTCAACGGGTTTAGGTGACTATGGCTACACCTTC.